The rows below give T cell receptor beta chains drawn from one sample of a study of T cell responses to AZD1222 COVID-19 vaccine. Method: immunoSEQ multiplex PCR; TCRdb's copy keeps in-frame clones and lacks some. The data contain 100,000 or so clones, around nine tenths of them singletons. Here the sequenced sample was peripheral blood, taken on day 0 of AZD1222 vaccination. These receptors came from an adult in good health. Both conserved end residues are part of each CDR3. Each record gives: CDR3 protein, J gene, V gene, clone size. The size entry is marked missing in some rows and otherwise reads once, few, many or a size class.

CDR3: CASKAGGVTDTQYF
J: TRBJ2-3
V: TRBV5-4
size: NA

CDR3: CATTLGPIYGYTF
J: TRBJ1-2
V: TRBV6-5
size: NA

CDR3: CASSYSGGLAEETQYF
J: TRBJ2-5
V: TRBV6-2/TRBV6-3
size: NA

CDR3: CASSYGQRELYYNEQFF
J: TRBJ2-1
V: TRBV6-2/TRBV6-3
size: NA

CDR3: CASSPEPGNTIYF
J: TRBJ1-3
V: TRBV18
size: few

CDR3: CASSDPLAKQFF
J: TRBJ2-1
V: TRBV6-2/TRBV6-3
size: NA

CDR3: CASSLDPGADGYTF
J: TRBJ1-2
V: TRBV5-4
size: NA

CDR3: CAWSVGRVNEQYF
J: TRBJ2-7
V: TRBV30
size: NA

CDR3: CASRGRNSNQPQHF
J: TRBJ1-5
V: TRBV6-5
size: NA

CDR3: CASSPGLLDQPQHF
J: TRBJ1-5
V: TRBV9
size: NA

CDR3: CASSMWNSQETQYF
J: TRBJ2-5
V: TRBV19
size: once

CDR3: CASRASGVYNEQFF
J: TRBJ2-1
V: TRBV7-3
size: NA

CDR3: CASSHRGGYTF
J: TRBJ1-2
V: TRBV27
size: NA

CDR3: CASSQGNRLQPQHF
J: TRBJ1-5
V: TRBV3-1/TRBV3-2
size: NA

CDR3: CASSFMTSGRATDTQYF
J: TRBJ2-3
V: TRBV28
size: NA

CDR3: CASSPQQADNEKLFF
J: TRBJ1-4
V: TRBV18
size: NA

CDR3: CASTLDRGYYYGYTF
J: TRBJ1-2
V: TRBV9
size: NA

CDR3: CASSLRQGVTEAFF
J: TRBJ1-1
V: TRBV5-4
size: NA

CDR3: CASSQVGEQYF
J: TRBJ2-7
V: TRBV3-1/TRBV3-2
size: NA

CDR3: CASSFSGGGNTEAFF
J: TRBJ1-1
V: TRBV28
size: few

CDR3: CASRRGQDQPQHF
J: TRBJ1-5
V: TRBV6-5
size: NA

CDR3: CASSDGTGGLYEQYF
J: TRBJ2-7
V: TRBV5-1
size: NA

CDR3: CASSLGGRGSTDTQYF
J: TRBJ2-3
V: TRBV7-2
size: NA

CDR3: CATASPGKNIQYF
J: TRBJ2-4
V: TRBV28
size: NA

CDR3: CASSVDGRAEQYF
J: TRBJ2-7
V: TRBV9
size: NA

CDR3: CASSPPSGANVLTF
J: TRBJ2-6
V: TRBV5-1
size: few

CDR3: CASEGGYGYTF
J: TRBJ1-2
V: TRBV28
size: NA

CDR3: CASRAVGAEQYF
J: TRBJ2-7
V: TRBV6-5
size: NA

CDR3: CASSDSVSGTHTGELFF
J: TRBJ2-2
V: TRBV2
size: NA

CDR3: CAISESGDTGELFF
J: TRBJ2-2
V: TRBV10-3
size: NA

CDR3: CASSIKGTPSTGELFF
J: TRBJ2-2
V: TRBV19
size: NA

CDR3: CASSTRDRGHEQYF
J: TRBJ2-7
V: TRBV5-4
size: NA

CDR3: CASSEGTTFSNQPQHF
J: TRBJ1-5
V: TRBV2
size: NA

CDR3: CSARRLDGYTF
J: TRBJ1-2
V: TRBV20-1
size: once

CDR3: CASSTGEGGGQPQHF
J: TRBJ1-5
V: TRBV19
size: NA

CDR3: CASSLNFEQFF
J: TRBJ2-1
V: TRBV28
size: NA

CDR3: CASSLGQTTYNEQFF
J: TRBJ2-1
V: TRBV7-9
size: NA

CDR3: CASSIEVRAVYGYTF
J: TRBJ1-2
V: TRBV19
size: NA

CDR3: CASSQRSTGNTIYF
J: TRBJ1-3
V: TRBV3-1/TRBV3-2
size: NA

CDR3: CASSYTGTTDTQYF
J: TRBJ2-3
V: TRBV3-1/TRBV3-2
size: NA

CDR3: CASSVDPGTEAFF
J: TRBJ1-1
V: TRBV9
size: once

CDR3: CASSLGQMDQPQHF
J: TRBJ1-5
V: TRBV28
size: NA

CDR3: CASSKRETYEQYF
J: TRBJ2-7
V: TRBV6-5
size: NA

CDR3: CASSLGTSASEQYF
J: TRBJ2-7
V: TRBV5-1
size: few

CDR3: CASSLYPSGSLLSNEQFF
J: TRBJ2-1
V: TRBV5-1
size: NA

CDR3: CASSAAGTGTGELFF
J: TRBJ2-2
V: TRBV9
size: NA

CDR3: CASMGQGNSPLHF
J: TRBJ1-6
V: TRBV3-1/TRBV3-2
size: many